The 5 T cell receptor beta chains reported below all come from one sample, sequenced in a study of shared clonotypes between healthy human individuals. Sequenced by immunoSEQ multiplex PCR; TCRdb stores in-frame clones only, minus some. The sample includes over a million clones, approximately 98.5% of them seen just once. The sequencing sample was made of naive CD4+ T cells sorted from blood. Subset reported: CD45RA+ positively selected. The receptors were gathered from a man aged 30 to 39 in good health.

CDR3 nucleotides: TGTGCCAGCAGCCCAGCAGGTGCCCCCAAAAACATTCAGTACTTC. Protein: CASSPAGAPKNIQYF. V usage is TRBV7-6 and J usage is TRBJ2-4; D ambiguous. V lost 5 bases to trimming and J lost 2 bases, with 13 bases between them. CDR1 is SGHVS, CDR2 FNYEAQ, per germline. The CDR3 contains 15 residues.

The V gene is TRBV4-3, the J gene TRBJ1-2; no clear D gene. V lost 1 base and J 0 bases, leaving 6 bases between the germline ends. From germline, CDR1 is LGHNA and CDR2 YSLEER. The CDR3 is 14 amino acids. DNA of the CDR3: TGCGCCAGCAGCCAAGGTACAGCTAACTATGGCTACACCTTC. Amino acid sequence: CASSQGTANYGYTF.

The chain links TRBV19 to TRBJ1-5; D perhaps matches TRBD1 (5 bases). CDR1 and CDR2 (germline): LNHDA, SQIVND (reference sequence). The CDR3 length is 12 residues. Trimming stripped 7 bases from V and 7 bases from J, with 11 bases between. The CDR3 spells CASTRVGQPQHF. The CDR3 bases are TGTGCCAGTACCAGGGTCGGGCAGCCCCAGCATTTT.

The table lists this clone with a count of one. The V gene is TRBV9, the J gene TRBJ1-2; no clear D gene. The germline gives CDR1 SGDLS, CDR2 YYNGEE. The germline V and J ends were trimmed by 3 bases and 6 bases, with 9 bases remaining between them. The CDR3 is 12 residues long. CDR3 in DNA: TGTGCCAGCAGCGAGTCCGGGGATGGCTACACCTTC. It translates to CASSESGDGYTF.

The chain uses TRBV30 and TRBJ2-5; D is tentatively TRBD1 or TRBD2 (5 bases each). There are 13 residues in the CDR3. CDR1 and CDR2 from the germline V gene are GTSNPN and SVGIG (reference sequence). V was trimmed by 4 bases and J by 3 bases, leaving 12 bases between them. The CDR3 protein is CAWTRGQKETQYF. CDR3 nucleotides: TGTGCCTGGACCCGGGGCCAGAAAGAGACCCAGTACTTC.